Below, 27 T cell receptor delta chains from the same sample are listed, as sequenced in a study of Vδ1+ human thymocytes. Extracted RNA was reverse transcribed into cDNA. CDR3 amplicons came from multiplex PCR with pooled V-gene forward and constant-region reverse primers. TCRdb redid the clone calls on the multiplex PCR reads with CATT. The sample has 80,000 or so delta-chain clones; around 32% are singletons. Their recognized antigens are unknown. Study-wide results and caveats: Thymic TRG and TRD repertoires appeared highly polyclonal.

The sequencing input was Vdelta1+ gamma-delta thymocytes from the thymus. Documented subset: FACS-sorted CD3+ TCRalphabeta- TCRVdelta1+ TCRVdelta2- thymocytes. All receptors derive from a boy younger than two who had congenital heart surgery.

This clone was seen a few times. The rearrangement links TRDV1 to TRDJ1, with D maybe TRDD3 (6 bases). The ends were cut back, 1 base at V and 0 bases at J, with 15 bases in the middle. Per germline, CDR1 TSWWSYY and CDR2 QGS. The CDR3 covers 17 residues. As DNA, the CDR3 is TGTGCTCTTGGGGAACGATTGATACGGAGGTACACCGATAAACTCATCTTT. The encoded protein is CALGERLIRRYTDKLIF.

The table lists this clone with a few counts. The chain joins TRDV1 to TRDJ1; either TRDD2 or TRDD3 may fit D (8 bases each). Germline values: CDR1 TSWWSYY, CDR2 QGS. The CDR3 is made up of 27 amino acids. V lost 3 bases and J 0 bases, leaving 47 bases between the germline ends. The CDR3 region is CALGETPWTFLGAPVGYERGYTDKLIF. The CDR3 coding sequence is TGTGCTCTTGGGGAGACTCCCTGGACCTTCCTAGGAGCTCCTGTGGGATACGAACGCGGGTACACCGATAAACTCATCTTT.

The chain has TRDV1 and TRDJ1, with D perhaps matching TRDD2 or TRDD3 (5 bases each). Trimming shortened V by 6 bases and J by 0 bases, and 50 bases separated the two germline ends. The V gene's germline CDR1 is TSWWSYY and CDR2 QGS. There are 27 residues in the CDR3. DNA of the CDR3: TGTGCTCTTGGCCAACCCCCCCTACGCGTTACCCAACACCTTGGTTTGGGGACCATTTCGTACACCGATAAACTCATCTTT. The encoded protein is CALGQPPLRVTQHLGLGTISYTDKLIF.

In its sample, this clone was seen a few times. The chain employs TRDV1 and TRDJ2, with TRDD3 as a possible D gene (10 bases). Trimming pared 3 bases from V and 3 bases from J, leaving 29 bases between. Germline values: CDR1 TSWWSYY, CDR2 QGS. This CDR3 spans 21 amino acids. This chain's CDR3 is CALGDPSYSPYWGIVTAQLFF. CDR3 coding DNA: TGTGCTCTTGGGGATCCTTCCTACTCCCCGTACTGGGGGATTGTGACAGCACAACTCTTCTTT.

The J gene is TRDJ1, the V gene TRDV1; 12 bases match TRDD3. J lost 0 bases, V lost 0 bases, and 26 bases had no gene match. CDR3 length: 25 residues. Germline V gene data show CDR1 as TSWWSYY and CDR2 as QGS. As DNA, the CDR3 is TGTGCTCTTGGGGAACTCCCTTCCAAACCGATTTGTACTGGGGGATACTCCCAGTACACCGATAAACTCATCTTT. Encoded protein: CALGELPSKPICTGGYSQYTDKLIF.

The chain carries TRDV1 and TRDJ1, with a possible D match to TRDD2 (6 bases). Trimming took 1 base from V and 7 from J, leaving 22 bases between them. The CDR3 has 17 residues. CDR1 TSWWSYY and CDR2 QGS come from the germline V gene. Here the CDR3 reads CALGERQYLPPFGKLIF. The CDR3 bases are TGTGCTCTTGGGGAACGCCAATATCTTCCTCCTTTCGGTAAACTCATCTTT.

The rearrangement links TRDV1 to TRDJ1; 10 bases match TRDD3. Germline V gives CDR1 TSWWSYY, CDR2 QGS. This CDR3 has 22 amino acids. Trimming cost V 2 bases and J 7 bases; bases outside gene matches: 28. CDR3 sequence: CALGEGFDLSTGGFPPSIKLIF. CDR3 nucleotide sequence: TGTGCTCTTGGGGAAGGATTCGATCTATCTACTGGGGGATTTCCGCCGAGCATTAAACTCATCTTT.

This clone has just a few counts. V is TRDV1 and J is TRDJ1; perhaps TRDD2 as D (5 bases). This CDR3 comprises 21 residues. Germline V CDR1 and CDR2: TSWWSYY, QGS. V lost 1 base to trimming and J lost 3 bases, with 30 bases between them. In nucleotides, the CDR3 is TGTGCTCTTGGGGAACAGTTTAGTCTTCCCTCTACTGAATACTTGGCCGATAAACTCATCTTT. The encoded protein is CALGEQFSLPSTEYLADKLIF.

This rearrangement joins TRDV1 to TRDJ1, with D hard to call. The CDR3 contains 18 residues. Trimming took 3 bases from V and 0 from J, leaving 20 bases between them. Germline V CDR1 and CDR2: TSWWSYY, QGS. The CDR3 sequence: CALGEPHDRREYTDKLIF. CDR3 nucleotides: TGTGCTCTTGGGGAGCCTCATGACCGACGGGAGTACACCGATAAACTCATCTTT.

The rearrangement joins TRDV2 to TRDJ1; 9 nucleotides align to TRDD3. This CDR3 spans 14 amino acids. Looked up from germline, CDR1 is GEAIGNYY and CDR2 is EKD. J lost 11 bases, V lost 5 bases, and 14 bases had no gene match. Here the CDR3 reads CACATGDTREQLIF. The DNA of the CDR3 is TGTGCCTGTGCAACCGGGGATACGCGGGAACAGCTCATCTTT.

This clone was detected a few times. The chain employs TRDV1 and TRDJ1; the match to TRDD3 covers 12 bases. After removal of 0 bases from V and 0 bases from J, the junction contained 26 bases not matched to a gene. The CDR3 extends over 25 amino acids. The germline gives CDR1 TSWWSYY, CDR2 QGS. This chain's CDR3 is CALGELGEAPKGTGGYPRYTDKLIF. As DNA, the CDR3 is TGTGCTCTTGGGGAACTAGGAGAGGCCCCGAAAGGTACTGGGGGATACCCTAGATACACCGATAAACTCATCTTT.

The chain links TRDV1 to TRDJ1; TRDD3 aligns across 13 bases. CDR3 length: 27 residues. Germline CDR1 TSWWSYY, CDR2 QGS. V shed 1 base, J shed 1 base, and the junction held 33 bases outside the gene matches. The CDR3 region is CALGEPIYDLFLHRYWGIRSRTDKLIF. The CDR3 DNA follows: TGTGCTCTTGGGGAACCAATTTACGATCTTTTCCTGCATCGGTACTGGGGGATACGCTCTCGCACCGATAAACTCATCTTT.

The gene calls are TRDV1 and TRDJ1; D is unclear. The CDR3 has 20 residues. CDR1 TSWWSYY and CDR2 QGS come from the germline V gene. Trimming took off 2 bases at V and 0 bases at J, with 25 bases between the two ends. The CDR3 bases are TGTGCTCTTGGGGAATCTCTGAGCCCTCATATACTGTCTGACACCGATAAACTCATCTTT. Its translation is CALGESLSPHILSDTDKLIF.

This clone was counted a few times. V usage is TRDV1 and J usage is TRDJ1; D is ambiguous. CDR1 TSWWSYY and CDR2 QGS come from the germline V gene. V was cut by 0 bases and J by 0 bases, with 23 bases left in between. This CDR3 contains 20 residues. The chain's CDR3 is CALGELIPRGTGWYTDKLIF. DNA of the CDR3: TGTGCTCTTGGGGAACTAATCCCACGTGGGACGGGGTGGTACACCGATAAACTCATCTTT.

About this clone itself: This may be a read error: a much more frequent sequence differs by one nucleotide. The rearrangement uses TRDV2 and TRDJ1, with 10 bases that match TRDD3. Germline V lookup: CDR1 GEAIGNYY, CDR2 EKD. The CDR3 is 18 residues long. The trim removed 3 bases at V and 1 base at J, leaving 13 bases unmatched. The CDR3: CACDFSYGGIRGTDKLIF. The CDR3 bases are TGTGCCTGTGACTTTTCCTACGGGGGGATACGTGGCACCGATAAACTCATCTTT.

This rearrangement joins TRDV1 to TRDJ1; a possible D gene is TRDD3 (5 bases). CDR3 length equals 17 residues. V was pared by 2 bases and J by 9 bases, with 25 bases between. The germline gives CDR1 TSWWSYY, CDR2 QGS. This CDR3 is CALGESIGERDRGELIF. In DNA, the CDR3 is TGTGCTCTTGGGGAATCAATTGGTGAAAGGGATCGCGGGGAACTCATCTTT.

The gene calls are TRDV1 and TRDJ1; 10 nucleotides line up with TRDD3. CDR1 TSWWSYY and CDR2 QGS come from the germline V gene. The CDR3 consists of 18 residues. The J segment lost 5 bases and the V segment lost 2 bases, leaving 14 bases of the junction unmatched. The CDR3 region is CALGENAGYWGMKDKLIF. CDR3 coding DNA: TGTGCTCTTGGGGAAAATGCGGGGTACTGGGGGATGAAAGATAAACTCATCTTT.

This clone was detected only a few times. The V call is TRDV1, the J call TRDJ1, with D possibly matching TRDD2 (5 bases). Trimming removed 5 bases from V and 0 bases from J, with 25 bases in between. Germline V gives CDR1 TSWWSYY, CDR2 QGS. CDR3 size: 19 residues. The CDR3 DNA reads TGTGCTCTTGGGCACTCTTCCGTTCGACCCCTCGCGTACACCGATAAACTCATCTTT. Translated: CALGHSSVRPLAYTDKLIF.

The chain employs TRDV1 and TRDJ1; the D gene could be TRDD2 or TRDD3 (7 bases each). The CDR3 sequence is 22 residues long. Germline V gene sequence: CDR1 TSWWSYY, CDR2 QGS. Trimming left V 4 bases short and J 0 bases short, with 33 bases between. The CDR3 nucleotides read TGTGCTCTTGGGGTCGGCCTTCCTCGGGCTCGGATACGTGGCCAGTACACCGATAAACTCATCTTT. This sequence encodes CALGVGLPRARIRGQYTDKLIF.

This clone has just a few counts. The chain uses TRDV1 and TRDJ1; 10 bases map to TRDD3. V lost 2 bases and J lost 9; bases outside the gene matches: 15. The CDR3 runs to 17 residues. CDR1 is TSWWSYY and CDR2 is QGS in the germline V gene. CDR3 sequence reads: CALGEACPPRGIRELIF. The CDR3, as DNA: TGTGCTCTTGGGGAAGCGTGCCCACCCCGGGGGATACGAGAACTCATCTTT.

The chain recombines TRDV1 with TRDJ1, with D perhaps TRDD3 (6 bases). Germline V lookup: CDR1 TSWWSYY, CDR2 QGS. Trimming removed 3 bases from V and 0 bases from J, with 23 bases in between. This CDR3 is built from 19 residues. CDR3 loop: CALGDPPPTGDFYTDKLIF. In DNA form, the CDR3 reads TGTGCTCTTGGGGACCCACCCCCTACAGGGGATTTCTACACCGATAAACTCATCTTT.

The J gene is TRDJ1, the V gene TRDV1, with 10 bases fitting TRDD3. V gave up 3 bases and J gave up 0 bases; unmatched junction bases: 4. This CDR3 is built from 16 residues. Germline lookup yields CDR1 TSWWSYY and CDR2 QGS. The CDR3 is CALGDHWGIHTDKLIF. CDR3 DNA sequence: TGTGCTCTTGGGGATCACTGGGGGATCCACACCGATAAACTCATCTTT.

Only a few counts were recorded for this clone. V usage is TRDV1 and J usage is TRDJ1, with 8 bases aligning to TRDD3. The CDR3 sequence is 19 residues long. V dropped 3 bases and J dropped 4; count of bases not matched to a gene: 19. Germline V gene sequence: CDR1 TSWWSYY, CDR2 QGS. The CDR3 is CALGEPGPSYWGAIDKLIF. The CDR3 bases are TGTGCTCTTGGGGAGCCGGGGCCCTCGTACTGGGGGGCTATCGATAAACTCATCTTT.

J is TRDJ1 and V is TRDV1; TRDD2 might be the D (9 bases). The CDR3 is 22 residues long. V lost 3 bases and J 2 bases, leaving 34 bases between the germline ends. Germline CDR1 reads TSWWSYY; CDR2 reads QGS. The CDR3 DNA follows: TGTGCTCTTGGGGATTTCTTGCCTTCCTACTGGACTGGGGGCAGGGGGACCGATAAACTCATCTTT. Encoded protein: CALGDFLPSYWTGGRGTDKLIF.

In this sample, this clone turned up a few times. The chain links TRDV1 to TRDJ1; the D call may be TRDD2 or TRDD3 (8 bases each). This CDR3 is 19 amino acids long. The V gene lost 0 bases and the J gene lost 1 base, with 21 bases spanning the gap. Germline V gene sequence: CDR1 TSWWSYY, CDR2 QGS. The CDR3 spells CALGELLLPTGIRTDKLIF. The CDR3 DNA sequence: TGTGCTCTTGGGGAACTCTTACTTCCTACAGGGATACGCACCGATAAACTCATCTTT.

With respect to this clone: One end of the junction varies from germline; a read error may be responsible. This chain uses TRDV2 with TRDJ1; D is possibly TRDD1 (5 bases). CDR3 size: 11 residues. The germline CDR1 and CDR2 sequences are GEAIGNYY and EKD. As DNA, the CDR3 is TGCGCCTGTCGTATAGTCTATACACTCATCTTT. It is translated as CACRIVYTLIF.

This clone was seen a handful of times. This chain uses TRDV1 with TRDJ1; 7 bases match TRDD3. Germline-derived CDR1 and CDR2 are TSWWSYY and QGS. CDR3 length equals 18 residues. V shed 4 bases and J 8 bases; nucleotides not matched to a gene: 22. The CDR3 loop reads CALGGPLVLVATGAKLIF. The CDR3 nucleotides read TGTGCTCTTGGGGGCCCTTTGGTCCTCGTCGCTACTGGGGCCAAACTCATCTTT.